These T cell receptor beta chains were read from a single sample in a study of blood T cells in healthy people across ages. A single record per CDR3 protein comes from TCRdb applying MiXCR to the 5' RACE reads. The table has around 500,000 distinct CDR3 sequences, approximately 26% seen once; the top ten hold 3% to 4%. This sample was also put to use in a study of T cells of mothers and their children.

The sequenced sample was blood. The receptor source for this set is a boy between 2 and 10 years old in good health. Both conserved end residues are part of each CDR3. Fields, in order: V gene, J gene, clone size, D gene, CDR3 DNA, CDR3 protein. D genes are given only for firm matches. Rows give clone size only sometimes, using once, few, many, or a class for an expanded clone.

TRBV2	TRBJ1-1	NA	NA	TGTGCCAGCATCAGCCCCGACAGGAGACCGGGCACTGAAGCTTTCTTT	CASISPDRRPGTEAFF
TRBV28	TRBJ2-2	few	TRBD2	TGTGCCAGCAGACTACTAGCGGGAGTAGCCGGGGAGCTGTTTTTT	CASRLLAGVAGELFF
TRBV6-2/TRBV6-3	TRBJ2-7	few	TRBD1	TGTGCCAGCAGTCACAGGACAGGGAGCGAGCAGTACTTC	CASSHRTGSEQYF
TRBV27	TRBJ2-2	NA	NA	TGTGCCAGCAGTTTCAACGTGAGGGCCTTCCCCGGGGAGCTGTTTTTT	CASSFNVRAFPGELFF
TRBV4-3	TRBJ2-3	NA	NA	TGCGCCAGCAGCCAAGGCAGGGCGGCAGATACGCAGTATTTT	CASSQGRAADTQYF
TRBV6-6	TRBJ2-3	few	TRBD2	TGTGCCAGCAGTTACGGGCTAGCGGGAGGGTCAGATACGCAGTATTTT	CASSYGLAGGSDTQYF
TRBV9	TRBJ2-7	NA	TRBD2	TGTGCCAGCAGCGTATACGGGGGGGCAGAGGAGCAGTACTTC	CASSVYGGAEEQYF
TRBV20-1	TRBJ1-2	NA	TRBD1	TGCAGTGCTAGGGGACAGGGCTATGGCTACACCTTC	CSARGQGYGYTF
TRBV15	TRBJ2-2	few	TRBD1	TGTGCCACCAGCAGAGAAGGGACAGAGACCGGGGAGCTGTTTTTT	CATSREGTETGELFF
TRBV4-3	TRBJ2-7	few	NA	TGCGCCAGCAGTCAAGATCGCGGAAGCTCCTACGAGCAGTACTTC	CASSQDRGSSYEQYF
TRBV6-5	TRBJ2-5	once	TRBD1	TGTGCCAGCAGTTACAGGGACAGCCAAGAGACCCAGTACTTC	CASSYRDSQETQYF
TRBV6-5	TRBJ2-7	NA	NA	TGTGCCAGCAGCAACAGGGCGTTTGACTACGAGCAGTACTTC	CASSNRAFDYEQYF
TRBV7-9	TRBJ1-3	few	NA	TGTGCCAGCAGAGGGACTGGAAACACCATATATTTT	CASRGTGNTIYF